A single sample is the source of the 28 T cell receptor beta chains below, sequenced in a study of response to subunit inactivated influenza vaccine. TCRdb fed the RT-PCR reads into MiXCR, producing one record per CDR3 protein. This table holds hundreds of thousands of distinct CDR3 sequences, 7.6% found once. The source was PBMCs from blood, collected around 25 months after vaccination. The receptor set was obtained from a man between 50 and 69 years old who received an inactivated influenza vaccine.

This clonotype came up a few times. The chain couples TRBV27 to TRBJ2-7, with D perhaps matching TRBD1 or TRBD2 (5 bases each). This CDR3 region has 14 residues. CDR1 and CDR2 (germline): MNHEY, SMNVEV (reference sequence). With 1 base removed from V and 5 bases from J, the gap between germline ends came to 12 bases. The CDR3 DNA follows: TGTGCCAGCAGTTTATTCGGGGCCCGGGACGAGCAGTACTTC. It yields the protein CASSLFGARDEQYF.

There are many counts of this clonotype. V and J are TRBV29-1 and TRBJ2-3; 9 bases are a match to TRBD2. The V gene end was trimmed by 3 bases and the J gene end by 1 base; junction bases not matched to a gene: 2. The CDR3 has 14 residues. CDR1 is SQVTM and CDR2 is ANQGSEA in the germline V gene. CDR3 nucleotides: TGCAGCGTTGACATAGCGGGGGGCACAGATACGCAGTATTTT. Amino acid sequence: CSVDIAGGTDTQYF.

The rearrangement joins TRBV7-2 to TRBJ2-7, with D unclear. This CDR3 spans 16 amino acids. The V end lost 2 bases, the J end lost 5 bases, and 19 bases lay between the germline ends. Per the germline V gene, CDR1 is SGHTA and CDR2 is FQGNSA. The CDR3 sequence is CASSLLVFERSHEQYF. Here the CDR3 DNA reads TGTGCCAGCAGCTTATTAGTGTTTGAGAGATCCCACGAGCAGTACTTC.

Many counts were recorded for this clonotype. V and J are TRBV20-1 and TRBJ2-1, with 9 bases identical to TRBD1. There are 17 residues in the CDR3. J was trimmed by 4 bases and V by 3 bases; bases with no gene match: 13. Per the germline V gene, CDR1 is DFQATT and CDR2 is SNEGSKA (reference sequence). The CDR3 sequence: CSARDIFIGQGYNEQFF. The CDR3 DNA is TGCAGTGCTAGGGATATCTTCATCGGACAGGGGTACAATGAGCAGTTCTTC.

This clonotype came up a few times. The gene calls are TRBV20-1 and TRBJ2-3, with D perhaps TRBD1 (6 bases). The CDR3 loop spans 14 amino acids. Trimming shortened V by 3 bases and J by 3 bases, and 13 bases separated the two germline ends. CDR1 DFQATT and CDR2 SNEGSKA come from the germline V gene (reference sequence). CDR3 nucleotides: TGCAGTGCTAGCCCGCAGGGGTGGACAGATACGCAGTATTTT. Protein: CSASPQGWTDTQYF.

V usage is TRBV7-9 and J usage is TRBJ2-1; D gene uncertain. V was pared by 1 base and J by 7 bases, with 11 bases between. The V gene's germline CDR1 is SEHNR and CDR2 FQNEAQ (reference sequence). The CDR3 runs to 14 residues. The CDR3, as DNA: TGTGCCAGCAGCTTAGGCGGAGAGATAAATGAGCAGTTCTTC. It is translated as CASSLGGEINEQFF. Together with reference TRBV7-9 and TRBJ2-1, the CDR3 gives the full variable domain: DTGVSQNPRHKITKRGQNVTFRCDPISEHNRLYWYRQTLGQGPEFLTYFQNEAQLEKSRLLSDRFSAERPKGSFSTLEIQRTEQGDSAMYLCASSLGGEINEQFFGPGTRLTVL.

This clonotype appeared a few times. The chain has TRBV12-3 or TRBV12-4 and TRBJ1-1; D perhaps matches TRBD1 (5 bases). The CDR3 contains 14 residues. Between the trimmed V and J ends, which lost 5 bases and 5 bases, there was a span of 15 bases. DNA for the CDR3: TGTGCCAGCAGTCCGGGGGGAGGGGCAACTGAAGCTTTCTTT. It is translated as CASSPGGGATEAFF.

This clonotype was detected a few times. As DNA, the CDR3 is TGTGCCAGCTCACAAGACAGGGTTGACTATGGCTACACCTTC. As protein: CASSQDRVDYGYTF. The chain employs TRBV18 and TRBJ1-2; 7 bases agree with TRBD1. Germline assignment: CDR1 KGHSH and CDR2 LQKENI. This CDR3 has 14 residues. Trimming at V came to 4 bases and at J to 3 bases, leaving 5 bases not matched to a gene.

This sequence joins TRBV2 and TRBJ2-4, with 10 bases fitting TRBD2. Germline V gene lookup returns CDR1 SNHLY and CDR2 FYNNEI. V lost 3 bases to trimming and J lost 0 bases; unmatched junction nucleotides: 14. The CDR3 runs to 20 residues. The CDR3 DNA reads TGTGCCAGCAGTGACATCCTAGCGGGAGAAATGCCCGTAGCCAAAAACATTCAGTACTTC. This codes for CASSDILAGEMPVAKNIQYF.

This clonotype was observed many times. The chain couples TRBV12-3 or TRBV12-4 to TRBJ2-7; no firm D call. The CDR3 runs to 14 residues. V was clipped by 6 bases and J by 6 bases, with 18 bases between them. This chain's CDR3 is CASSPAPNWGEQYF. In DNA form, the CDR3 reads TGTGCCAGCAGCCCCGCCCCAAACTGGGGCGAGCAGTACTTC.

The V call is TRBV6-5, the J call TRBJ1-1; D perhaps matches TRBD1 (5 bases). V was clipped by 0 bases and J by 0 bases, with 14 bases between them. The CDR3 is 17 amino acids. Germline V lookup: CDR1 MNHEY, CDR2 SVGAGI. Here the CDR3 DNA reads TGTGCCAGCAGTTACTCTCGGCAGGGCGGGATGAACACTGAAGCTTTCTTT. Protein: CASSYSRQGGMNTEAFF.

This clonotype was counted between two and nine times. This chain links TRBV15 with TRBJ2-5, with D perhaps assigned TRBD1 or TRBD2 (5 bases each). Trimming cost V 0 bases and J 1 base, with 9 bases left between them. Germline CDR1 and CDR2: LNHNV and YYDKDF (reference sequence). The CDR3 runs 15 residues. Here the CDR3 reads CATSRDKGTQETQYF. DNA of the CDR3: TGTGCCACCAGCAGAGATAAAGGGACCCAAGAGACCCAGTACTTC.

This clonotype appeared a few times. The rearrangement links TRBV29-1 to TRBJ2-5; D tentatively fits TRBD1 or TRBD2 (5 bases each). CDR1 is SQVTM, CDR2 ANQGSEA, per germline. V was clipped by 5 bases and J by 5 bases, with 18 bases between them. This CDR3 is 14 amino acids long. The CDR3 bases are TGCAGCGTTAATGAGGGCAGGGAAAGGGAGACCCAGTACTTC. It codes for CSVNEGRERETQYF.

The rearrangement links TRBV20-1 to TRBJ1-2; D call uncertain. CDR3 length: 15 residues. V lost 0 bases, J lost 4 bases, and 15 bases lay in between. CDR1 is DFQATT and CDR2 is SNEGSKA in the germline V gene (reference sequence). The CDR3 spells CSARDNLREIYGYTF. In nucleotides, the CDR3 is TGCAGTGCTAGAGATAATCTTCGGGAAATCTATGGCTACACCTTC.

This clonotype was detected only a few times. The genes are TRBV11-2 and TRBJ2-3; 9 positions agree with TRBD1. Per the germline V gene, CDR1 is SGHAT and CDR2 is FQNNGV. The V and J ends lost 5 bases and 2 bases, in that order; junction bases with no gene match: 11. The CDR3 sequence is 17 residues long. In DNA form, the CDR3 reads TGTGCCAGCAGCGCCCCGTTGGGACAGGGTGCCACAGATACGCAGTATTTT. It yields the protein CASSAPLGQGATDTQYF.

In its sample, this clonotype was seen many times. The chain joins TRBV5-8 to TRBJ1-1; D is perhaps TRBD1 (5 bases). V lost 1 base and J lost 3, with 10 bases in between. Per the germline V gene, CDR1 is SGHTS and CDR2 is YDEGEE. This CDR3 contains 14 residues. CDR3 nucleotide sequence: TGTGCCAGCAGCTTGTTCCTGGGGGACACTGAAGCTTTCTTT. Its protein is CASSLFLGDTEAFF.

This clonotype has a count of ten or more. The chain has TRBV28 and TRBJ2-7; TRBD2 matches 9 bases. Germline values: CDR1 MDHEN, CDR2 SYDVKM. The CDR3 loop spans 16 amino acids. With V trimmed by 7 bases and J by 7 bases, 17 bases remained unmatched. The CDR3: CASKLHPGDAGGEQYF. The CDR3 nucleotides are TGTGCCAGCAAATTGCATCCCGGCGACGCGGGGGGGGAGCAGTACTTC.

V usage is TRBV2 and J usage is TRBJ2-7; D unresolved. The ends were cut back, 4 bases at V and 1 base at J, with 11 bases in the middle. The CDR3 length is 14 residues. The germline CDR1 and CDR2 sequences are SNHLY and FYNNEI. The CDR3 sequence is CASSAKAVSYEQYF. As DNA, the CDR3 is TGTGCCAGCAGTGCCAAGGCAGTTTCCTACGAGCAGTACTTC.

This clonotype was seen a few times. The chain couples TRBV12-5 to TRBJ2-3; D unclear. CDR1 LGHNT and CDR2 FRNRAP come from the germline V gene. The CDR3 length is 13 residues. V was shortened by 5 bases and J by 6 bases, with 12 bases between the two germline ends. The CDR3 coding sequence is TGTGCTAGTGGTCCCCTGAAAGGTGATACGCAGTATTTT. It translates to CASGPLKGDTQYF.

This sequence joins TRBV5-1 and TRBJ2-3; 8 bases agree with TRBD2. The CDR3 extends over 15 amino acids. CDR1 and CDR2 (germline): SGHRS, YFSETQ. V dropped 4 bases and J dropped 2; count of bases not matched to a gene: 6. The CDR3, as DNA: TGCGCCAGCAGCCGGAGCGGGGGTACCACAGATACGCAGTATTTT. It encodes CASSRSGGTTDTQYF.

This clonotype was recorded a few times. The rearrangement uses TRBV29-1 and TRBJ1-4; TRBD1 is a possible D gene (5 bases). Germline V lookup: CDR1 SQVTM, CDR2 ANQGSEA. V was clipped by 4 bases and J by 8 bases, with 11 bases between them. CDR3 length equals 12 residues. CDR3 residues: CSVGAGFEKLFF. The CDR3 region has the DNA TGCAGCGTTGGAGCAGGGTTCGAAAAACTGTTTTTT.

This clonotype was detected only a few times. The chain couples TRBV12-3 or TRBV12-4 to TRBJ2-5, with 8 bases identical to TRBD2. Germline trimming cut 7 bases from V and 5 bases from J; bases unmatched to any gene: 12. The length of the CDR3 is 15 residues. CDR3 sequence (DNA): TGTGCCAGCAACATACGGGGGGGCCGCGGGGAGACCCAGTACTTC. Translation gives CASNIRGGRGETQYF.

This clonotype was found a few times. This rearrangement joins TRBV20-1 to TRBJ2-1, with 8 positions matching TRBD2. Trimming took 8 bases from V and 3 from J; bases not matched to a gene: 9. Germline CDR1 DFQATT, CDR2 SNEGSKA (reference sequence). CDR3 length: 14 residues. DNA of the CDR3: TGCAGTACAAAGACCGGGACTAGCTACAATGAGCAGTTCTTC. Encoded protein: CSTKTGTSYNEQFF.

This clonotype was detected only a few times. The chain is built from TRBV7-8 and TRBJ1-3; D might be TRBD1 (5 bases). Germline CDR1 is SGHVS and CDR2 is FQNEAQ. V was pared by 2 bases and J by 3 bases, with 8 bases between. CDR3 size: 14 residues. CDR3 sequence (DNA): TGTGCCAGCAGCTTATCCAGGGTTGGAAACACCATATATTTT. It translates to CASSLSRVGNTIYF. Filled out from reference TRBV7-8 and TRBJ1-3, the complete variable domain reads GAGVSQSPRYKVAKRGQDVALRCDPISGHVSLFWYQQALGQGPEFLTYFQNEAQLDKSGLPSDRFFAERPEGSVSTLKIQRTQQEDSAVYLCASSLSRVGNTIYFGEGSWLTVV.

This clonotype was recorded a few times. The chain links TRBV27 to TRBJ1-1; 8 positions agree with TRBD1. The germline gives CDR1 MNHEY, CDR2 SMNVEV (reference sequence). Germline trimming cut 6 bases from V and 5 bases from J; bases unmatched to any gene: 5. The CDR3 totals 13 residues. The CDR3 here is CASRGQGATEAFF. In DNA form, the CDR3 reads TGTGCCAGCAGAGGACAGGGTGCAACTGAAGCTTTCTTT.

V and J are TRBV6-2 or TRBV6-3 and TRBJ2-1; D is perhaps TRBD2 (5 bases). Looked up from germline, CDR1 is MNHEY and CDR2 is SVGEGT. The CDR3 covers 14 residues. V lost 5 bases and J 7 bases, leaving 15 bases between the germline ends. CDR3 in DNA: TGTGCCAGCAGTCACCCATCTAGCACTAATGAGCAGTTCTTC. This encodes CASSHPSSTNEQFF.

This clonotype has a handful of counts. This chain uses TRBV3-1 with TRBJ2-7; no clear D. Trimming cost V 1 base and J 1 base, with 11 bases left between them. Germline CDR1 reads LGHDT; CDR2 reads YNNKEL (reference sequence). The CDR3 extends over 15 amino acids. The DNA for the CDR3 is TGTGCCAGCAGCCAAGCCTTCTCGACTTCCTACGAGCAGTACTTC. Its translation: CASSQAFSTSYEQYF.

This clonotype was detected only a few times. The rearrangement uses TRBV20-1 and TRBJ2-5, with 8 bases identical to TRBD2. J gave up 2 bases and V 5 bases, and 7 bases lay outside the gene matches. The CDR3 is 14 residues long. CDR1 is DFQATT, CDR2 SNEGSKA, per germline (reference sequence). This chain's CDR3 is CSAPQAGVQETQYF. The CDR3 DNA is TGCAGTGCTCCCCAAGCGGGGGTACAAGAGACCCAGTACTTC.